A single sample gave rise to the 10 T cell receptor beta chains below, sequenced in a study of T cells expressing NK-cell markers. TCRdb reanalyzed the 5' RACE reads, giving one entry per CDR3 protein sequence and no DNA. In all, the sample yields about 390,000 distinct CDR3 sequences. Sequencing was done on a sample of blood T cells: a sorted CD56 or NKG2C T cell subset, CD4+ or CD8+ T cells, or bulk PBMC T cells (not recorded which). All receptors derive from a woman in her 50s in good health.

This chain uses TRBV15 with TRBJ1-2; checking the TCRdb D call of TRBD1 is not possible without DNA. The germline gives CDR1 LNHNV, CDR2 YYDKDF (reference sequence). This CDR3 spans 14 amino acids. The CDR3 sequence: CATSRTGRDYGYTF.

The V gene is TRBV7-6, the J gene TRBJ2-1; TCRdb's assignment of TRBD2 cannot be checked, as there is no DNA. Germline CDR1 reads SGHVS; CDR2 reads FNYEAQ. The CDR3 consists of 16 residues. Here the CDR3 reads CASSLAKTSGYNEQFF.

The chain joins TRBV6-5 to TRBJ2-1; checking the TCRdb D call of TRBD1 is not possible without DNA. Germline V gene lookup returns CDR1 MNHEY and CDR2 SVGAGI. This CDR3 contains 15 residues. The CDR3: CASSYGQGVGNEQFF.

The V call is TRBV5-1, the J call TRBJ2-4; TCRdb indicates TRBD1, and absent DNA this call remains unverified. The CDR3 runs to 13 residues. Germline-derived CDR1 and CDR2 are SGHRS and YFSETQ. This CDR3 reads CASSSPGMDIQYF. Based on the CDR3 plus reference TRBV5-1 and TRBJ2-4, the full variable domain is KAGVTQTPRYLIKTRGQQVTLSCSPISGHRSVSWYQQTPGQGLQFLFEYFSETQRNKGNFPGRFSGRQFSNSRSEMNVSTLELGDSALYLCASSSPGMDIQYFGAGTRLSVL.

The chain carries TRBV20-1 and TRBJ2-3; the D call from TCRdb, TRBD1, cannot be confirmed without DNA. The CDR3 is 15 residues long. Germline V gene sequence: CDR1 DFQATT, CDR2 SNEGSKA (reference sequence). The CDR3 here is CSATLETGGSDTQYF.

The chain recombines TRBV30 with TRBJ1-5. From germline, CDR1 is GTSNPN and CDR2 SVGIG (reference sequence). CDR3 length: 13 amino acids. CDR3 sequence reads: CAWSSGLDQPQHF.

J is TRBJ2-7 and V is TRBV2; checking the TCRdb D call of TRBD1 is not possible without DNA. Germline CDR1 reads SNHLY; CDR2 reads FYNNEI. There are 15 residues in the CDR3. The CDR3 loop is CASSEGPRRDYEQYF.

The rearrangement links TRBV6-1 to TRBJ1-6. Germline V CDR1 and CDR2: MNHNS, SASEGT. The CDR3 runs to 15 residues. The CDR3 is CASSEGTFDNSPLHF.

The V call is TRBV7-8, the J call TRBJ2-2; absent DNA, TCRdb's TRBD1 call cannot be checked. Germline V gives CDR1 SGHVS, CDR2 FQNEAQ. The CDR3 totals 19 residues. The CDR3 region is CASSPKRVRQGRHTGELFF. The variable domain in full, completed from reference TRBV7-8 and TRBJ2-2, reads GAGVSQSPRYKVAKRGQDVALRCDPISGHVSLFWYQQALGQGPEFLTYFQNEAQLDKSGLPSDRFFAERPEGSVSTLKIQRTQQEDSAVYLCASSPKRVRQGRHTGELFFGEGSRLTVL.

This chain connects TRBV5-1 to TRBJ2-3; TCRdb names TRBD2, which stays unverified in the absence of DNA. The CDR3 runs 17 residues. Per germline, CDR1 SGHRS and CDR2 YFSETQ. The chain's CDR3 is CASSTPRGTSGTDTQYF.